These T cell receptor beta chains were read from a single sample in a study of blood T cell repertoires in COVID-19. The method was immunoSEQ multiplex PCR; TCRdb's version includes in-frame clones alone and lacks a portion of them. The table lists hundreds of thousands of clones, 75% to 90% of them singletons. Sequencing was carried out using peripheral blood. The receptors stem from a man aged 40-49 years with acute or convalescent COVID-19. CDR3s include the opening cysteine and the closing phenylalanine or tryptophan. D genes are given only for firm matches. A clone size is listed for some rows: how often the clone was seen (once, few, many), or a class if it is expanded.

CDR3: CASSLVAQSNTEAFF; DNA: TGCGCCAGCAGCTTGGTAGCCCAGTCGAACACTGAAGCTTTCTTT; D: -; size: -; J: TRBJ1-1; V: TRBV5-1
CDR3: CASSQRGLVRRMAQYF; DNA: TGCGCCAGCAGCCAAAGAGGACTGGTCCGCCGGATGGCGCAGTATTTT; D: -; size: -; J: TRBJ2-3; V: TRBV4-3
CDR3: CASSIGQGAGEQYF; DNA: TGTGCCAGCAGTATCGGGCAGGGGGCTGGAGAGCAGTACTTC; D: TRBD1; size: -; J: TRBJ2-7; V: TRBV2
CDR3: CASRLNSPLHF; DNA: TGTGCCAGCAGACTAAATTCACCCCTCCACTTT; D: -; size: -; J: TRBJ1-6; V: TRBV11-2
CDR3: CASSRSSGSYNEQFF; DNA: TGTGCCAGCAGTCGATCTAGCGGGAGTTACAATGAGCAGTTCTTC; D: TRBD2; size: -; J: TRBJ2-1; V: TRBV6-6
CDR3: CASSQGTVYNEQFF; DNA: TGTGCCAGCAGCCAAGGGACAGTCTACAATGAGCAGTTCTTC; D: -; size: -; J: TRBJ2-1; V: TRBV14
CDR3: CASSQGAGRGELFF; DNA: TGTGCCAGCAGCCAGGGGGCGGGTCGCGGGGAGCTGTTTTTT; D: TRBD1; size: few; J: TRBJ2-2; V: TRBV7-3
CDR3: CASSLTGGRNEKLFF; DNA: TGTGCCAGCAGCTTAACGGGGGGGCGGAATGAAAAACTGTTTTTT; D: -; size: -; J: TRBJ1-4; V: TRBV7-2
CDR3: CASSPGTVSGNTIYF; DNA: TGTGCCAGCAGCCCGGGGACAGTCTCTGGAAACACCATATATTTT; D: TRBD1; size: -; J: TRBJ1-3; V: TRBV9
CDR3: CASKSGETGELFF; DNA: TGTGCCAGCAAGAGCGGAGAAACCGGGGAGCTGTTTTTT; D: -; size: -; J: TRBJ2-2; V: TRBV28
CDR3: CASSLGASADVLTF; DNA: TGTGCCAGCAGTCTAGGGGCCTCTGCGGACGTCCTGACTTTC; D: -; size: -; J: TRBJ2-6; V: TRBV27
CDR3: CASSLLGQGEEKLFF; DNA: TGTGCCAGCAGTCTTCTGGGACAGGGGGAGGAAAAACTGTTTTTT; D: TRBD1; size: -; J: TRBJ1-4; V: TRBV27
CDR3: CASSVAPSGGYNEQFF; DNA: TGTGCCAGCAGCGTAGCCCCTAGCGGGGGGTACAATGAGCAGTTCTTC; D: TRBD2; size: once; J: TRBJ2-1; V: TRBV9
CDR3: CASSLGQGASSPLHF; DNA: TGTGCCAGCAGCCTTGGACAGGGGGCAAGTTCACCCCTCCACTTT; D: TRBD1; size: once; J: TRBJ1-6; V: TRBV7-2
CDR3: CASSSFPGDRGYNEQFF; DNA: TGTGCCAGCAGCAGCTTCCCAGGGGACAGGGGCTACAATGAGCAGTTCTTC; D: TRBD1; size: -; J: TRBJ2-1; V: TRBV7-7
CDR3: CASSLDGVSNYGYTF; DNA: TGCGCCAGCAGCTTGGACGGGGTCTCCAACTATGGCTACACCTTC; D: -; size: -; J: TRBJ1-2; V: TRBV5-1
CDR3: CASSPLGTGNTIYF; DNA: TGTGCCAGCAGCCCCCTCGGGACTGGAAACACCATATATTTT; D: -; size: -; J: TRBJ1-3; V: TRBV5-4
CDR3: CAIGDPGGLNEKLFF; DNA: TGTGCCATCGGAGATCCAGGGGGCCTTAATGAAAAACTGTTTTTT; D: TRBD1; size: -; J: TRBJ1-4; V: TRBV10-3
CDR3: CASIPVGGSGGELFF; DNA: TGTGCCAGCATCCCTGTCGGGGGTTCCGGCGGGGAGCTGTTTTTT; D: -; size: -; J: TRBJ2-2; V: TRBV7-9
CDR3: CASSYSPGVDIQYF; DNA: TGTGCCAGCAGTTACTCGCCGGGAGTGGACATTCAGTACTTC; D: -; size: -; J: TRBJ2-4; V: TRBV6-2/TRBV6-3
CDR3: CASSLPGAINNSPLHF; DNA: TGTGCCAGCAGCTTACCAGGGGCCATCAATAATTCACCCCTCCACTTT; D: -; size: -; J: TRBJ1-6; V: TRBV5-5
CDR3: CASSRDGLFNYGYTF; DNA: TGTGCCAGCAGTCGAGATGGACTTTTTAACTATGGCTACACCTTC; D: -; size: -; J: TRBJ1-2; V: TRBV7-9